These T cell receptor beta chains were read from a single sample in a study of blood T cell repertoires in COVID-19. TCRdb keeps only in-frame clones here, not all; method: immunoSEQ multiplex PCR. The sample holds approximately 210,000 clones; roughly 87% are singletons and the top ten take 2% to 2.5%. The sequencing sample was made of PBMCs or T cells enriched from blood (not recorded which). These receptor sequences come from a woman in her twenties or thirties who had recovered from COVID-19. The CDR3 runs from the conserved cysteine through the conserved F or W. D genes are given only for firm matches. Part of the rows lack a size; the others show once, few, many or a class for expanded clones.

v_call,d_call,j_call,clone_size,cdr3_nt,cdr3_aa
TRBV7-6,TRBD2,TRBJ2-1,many,TGTGCCAGCAGCTTAGATGGGGGGGTCTACAATGAGCAGTTCTTC,CASSLDGGVYNEQFF
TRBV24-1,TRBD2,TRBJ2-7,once,TGTGCCACCAGTGATTTGGGACTAGCGGGAGGCCCCGGGGTTTGCGAGCAGTACTTC,CATSDLGLAGGPGVCEQYF
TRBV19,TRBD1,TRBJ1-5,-,TGTGCCAGTAGTATTCGGACAGGGGGAAATCAGCCCCAGCATTTT,CASSIRTGGNQPQHF
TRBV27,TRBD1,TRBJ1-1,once,TGTGCCAGCAGTTTTCGACAGGGGAGTGGAGCTTTCTTT,CASSFRQGSGAFF
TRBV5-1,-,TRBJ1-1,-,TGCGCCAGCAGCCCGACAGCGGGAACTGAAGCTTTCTTT,CASSPTAGTEAFF
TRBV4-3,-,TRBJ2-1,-,TGCGCCAGCAGCCAAGGCAGAAGCTACAATGAGCAGTTCTTC,CASSQGRSYNEQFF
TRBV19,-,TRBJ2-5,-,TGTGCCAGTAGTAGGCTAGCGCAAGTCCAAGAGACCCAGTACTTC,CASSRLAQVQETQYF
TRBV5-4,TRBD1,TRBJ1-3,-,TGTGCCAGCAGCTTGGAGACAGGGGGAGGAAACACCATATATTTT,CASSLETGGGNTIYF
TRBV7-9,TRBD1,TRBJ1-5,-,TGTGCCAGCAGCTTATTCCCGTACGGGGACAGCGATCAGCCCCAGCATTTT,CASSLFPYGDSDQPQHF
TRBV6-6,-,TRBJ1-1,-,TGTGCCAGCAGTTCTGACAGGATCGGCACTGAAGCTTTCTTT,CASSSDRIGTEAFF
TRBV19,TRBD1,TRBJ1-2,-,TGTGCCAGTAGTATAGTTGGGACAGGGGCGGCCTATGGCTACACCTTC,CASSIVGTGAAYGYTF
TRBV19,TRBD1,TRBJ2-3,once,TGTGCCAGTAGTCCTACAGGGGGCGCGAGGACTGAGGTAGATACGCAGTATTTT,CASSPTGGARTEVDTQYF
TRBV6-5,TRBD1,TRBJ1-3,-,TGTGCCAGCAGTCTACAGGGGGACGGAAACACCATATATTTT,CASSLQGDGNTIYF
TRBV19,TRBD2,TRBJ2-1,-,TGTGCCAGTAGTATTCAAGCGGGAGTAGGTGAGCAGTTCTTC,CASSIQAGVGEQFF
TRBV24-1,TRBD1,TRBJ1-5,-,TGTGCCACCAGTGTCCAAGGACAGGTAAGCAATCAGCCCCAGCATTTT,CATSVQGQVSNQPQHF
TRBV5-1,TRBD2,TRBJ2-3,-,TGCGCCAGCAGCTTGGACACTAGCGGGAGTATAGATACGCAGTATTTT,CASSLDTSGSIDTQYF
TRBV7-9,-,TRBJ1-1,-,TGTGCCAGCAGCTTAGTAGCGGGGTCGGACACTGAAGCTTTCTTT,CASSLVAGSDTEAFF
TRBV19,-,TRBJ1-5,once,TGTGCCAGTAGGACAGGTTCTCAGCCCCAGCATTTT,CASRTGSQPQHF
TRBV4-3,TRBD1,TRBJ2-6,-,TGCGCCAGCAGCCAAGATGTGAACAGGGGGCTCTCTGGGGCCAACGTCCTGACTTTC,CASSQDVNRGLSGANVLTF
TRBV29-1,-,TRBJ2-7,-,TGCAGCGTGAAGAGCTGGTACGAGCAGTACTTC,CSVKSWYEQYF
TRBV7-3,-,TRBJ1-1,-,TGTGCCAGCAGCCCCCTCCGTGAAGCTTTCTTT,CASSPLREAFF
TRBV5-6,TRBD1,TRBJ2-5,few,TGTGCCAGCAGCTTGCTCGGGACAGGGACAGAGACCCAGTACTTC,CASSLLGTGTETQYF
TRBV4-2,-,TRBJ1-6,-,TGTGCCAGCAGCCAAGGACAGTACTCACCCCTCCACTTT,CASSQGQYSPLHF
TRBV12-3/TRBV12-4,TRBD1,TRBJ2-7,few,TGTGCCAGCAGCGGACAGGACTACGAGCAGTACTTC,CASSGQDYEQYF
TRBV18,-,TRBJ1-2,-,TGTGCCAGCTCACCGACAGTTAATAGAGATGGCTACACCTTC,CASSPTVNRDGYTF
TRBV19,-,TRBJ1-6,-,TGTGCCAGTAGTTCGCCAGGTAGTGGTAATTCACCCCTCCACTTT,CASSSPGSGNSPLHF
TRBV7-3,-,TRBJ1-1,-,TGTGCCAGCAGCGAACCCAAGCGTTTGAACACTGAAGCTTTCTTT,CASSEPKRLNTEAFF
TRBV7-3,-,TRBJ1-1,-,TGTGCCAGCAGCGTACAGGGTCCGTTAAGGACTGAAGCTTTCTTT,CASSVQGPLRTEAFF
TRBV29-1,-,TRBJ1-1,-,TGCAGCGTTGAATCAGGCCCCGAAGCTTTCTTT,CSVESGPEAFF
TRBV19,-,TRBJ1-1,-,TGTGCCAGTAAACCGGAAGGGGGTTTCACTGAAGCTTTCTTT,CASKPEGGFTEAFF
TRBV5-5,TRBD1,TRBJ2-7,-,TGTGCCAGCAGCCTACAGGGGAAAACCCACGAGCAGTACTTC,CASSLQGKTHEQYF
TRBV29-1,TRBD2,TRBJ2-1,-,TGCAGCGTTGAGGCTAGCGGGAGTTACAATGAGCAGTTCTTC,CSVEASGSYNEQFF
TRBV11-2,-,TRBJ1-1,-,TGTGCCAGCAGCTTAGCCTTTGCCGGCGGGGAAGCTTTCTTT,CASSLAFAGGEAFF
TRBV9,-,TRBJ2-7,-,TGTGCCAGCAGCGGCGGGACTTTCGCAGGGGAGCAGTACTTC,CASSGGTFAGEQYF